This TCR beta chain was retrieved from a study of blood T cell repertoires in COVID-19. Overall study: Acute and convalescent COVID-19 specimens originated in the United States, Italy and Spain. PBMCs, B-cell-depleted T cells, or T cells were the source of the cDNA or gDNA that made up the material.

The V and J ends lost 6 bases and 0 bases respectively, with 9 bases between them. CDR1 MNHEY and CDR2 SMNVEV come from the germline V gene (reference sequence). This CDR3 comprises 14 residues. Original handling: Amplification of reference gene primers provided the estimated nucleated cell counts. Using immunoSEQ multiplex PCR, the repertoire was profiled, and TCRdb retains in-frame clones only, with some absent. V, J and clone size are taken as reported in that table, and D and trimming were inferred from the DNA itself. The sample holds about 300,000 clones; about 83% are singletons and the top ten take 1% to 1.5%.

The V gene is TRBV27, the J gene TRBJ1-3; no reliable D call. This receptor was identified in a woman aged 45-65 years with acute or convalescent COVID-19. Sample: peripheral blood. The CDR3 is CASSSPHSGNTIYF. CDR3 sequence (DNA): TGTGCCAGCAGCTCCCCACACTCTGGAAACACCATATATTTT.